The 31 T cell receptor beta chains in this list originate from one sample, sequenced in a study. Adaptor-ligated barcode primers were used to amplify TRBV12-4/TRBJ1-2 clonotypes. Each CDR3 protein gets one entry after TCRdb re-called the multiplex PCR reads with MiXCR. This sample has 350 to 550 distinct CDR3 sequences, with 6.5% to 8.5% found just once. The sequencing sample was made of naive CD4+ T cells sorted from blood. The subset is: naive CD4+ T cells, CD4+CD45RA+CD25-. These receptors originate from a female donor with breast cancer.

This clonotype is labeled large. At one of its ends the junction is not consistent with the germline gene, which may arise from a read error. The V gene is TRBV12-3 or TRBV12-4, the J gene TRBJ1-2, with D hard to call. This CDR3 comprises 15 residues. This chain's CDR3 is CASNLRFAGHYGYTF. In DNA form, the CDR3 reads TGTGCCAGCAATTTACGGTTCGCCGGCCACTATGGCTACACCTTC.

This clonotype is deemed medium-sized (0.01 to 0.1%). The gene calls are TRBV12-3 or TRBV12-4 and TRBJ1-2; D is unresolved. This CDR3 is built from 11 residues. V lost 1 base, J lost 7 bases, and 4 bases lay in between. CDR3 DNA sequence: TGTGCCAGCAGTTTAGGTCTTGGCTACACCTTC. The encoded protein is CASSLGLGYTF.

This clonotype qualifies as large (0.1 to 1%). The chain couples TRBV12-3 or TRBV12-4 to TRBJ1-2; the D is unclear. The V end lost 5 bases, the J end lost 7 bases, and 8 bases lay between the germline ends. The CDR3 sequence is 11 residues long. The CDR3 nucleotides are TGTGCCAGCAGTGGGAGGGCTGGCTACACCTTC. Amino acids: CASSGRAGYTF.

Judged by abundance, this clonotype is large. This chain links TRBV12-3 or TRBV12-4 with TRBJ1-2; a possible D gene is TRBD1 (5 bases). V was trimmed by 0 bases and J by 4 bases, leaving 15 bases between them. The CDR3 covers 16 residues. CDR3 amino acids: CASSLAPQENSYGYTF. CDR3 sequence (DNA): TGTGCCAGCAGTTTAGCGCCACAGGAGAATTCCTATGGCTACACCTTC.

Relative to its sample, this clonotype is large. V usage is TRBV12-3 or TRBV12-4 and J usage is TRBJ1-2; the D gene is possibly TRBD1 (6 bases). This CDR3 spans 13 amino acids. V lost 6 bases to trimming and J lost 3 bases, with 11 bases between them. CDR3 nucleotides: TGTGCCAGCAGAGAAGCAGGGGACTATGGCTACACCTTC. Translated, it gives CASREAGDYGYTF.

The chain employs TRBV12-3 or TRBV12-4 and TRBJ1-2, with a tentative D call TRBD1 (5 bases). The CDR3 spans 13 residues. V was shortened by 6 bases and J by 6 bases, with 14 bases between the two germline ends. The CDR3: CASRETDFNGYTF. CDR3 sequence (DNA): TGTGCCAGCAGGGAGACAGATTTTAATGGCTACACCTTC.

This clonotype is large within its sample. The rearrangement joins TRBV12-3 or TRBV12-4 to TRBJ1-2; D is undetermined. This CDR3 has 14 amino acids. Trimming removed 2 bases at V and 3 bases at J, with 10 bases between. The CDR3 coding sequence is TGTGCCAGCAGTTTACAGGTAGCGGACTATGGCTACACCTTC. It yields the protein CASSLQVADYGYTF.

This clonotype is labeled large. V and J are TRBV12-3 or TRBV12-4 and TRBJ1-2; TRBD1 might be the D (5 bases). V lost 4 bases and J lost 10, with 13 bases in between. The CDR3 covers 12 residues. This CDR3 is CASSYRDGDYTF. The CDR3 DNA sequence: TGTGCCAGCAGTTACCGGGACGGGGACTACACCTTC.

This clonotype qualifies as medium-sized. The V gene is TRBV12-3 or TRBV12-4, the J gene TRBJ1-2; 9 positions agree with TRBD1. CDR3 size: 16 residues. The trim removed 1 base at V and 1 base at J, leaving 4 bases unmatched. The CDR3 DNA sequence: TGTGCCAGCAGTTTAGGGGACAGGGATCTTAACTATGGCTACACCTTC. It yields the protein CASSLGDRDLNYGYTF.

This clonotype is categorized as large (0.1 to 1%). V and J are TRBV12-3 or TRBV12-4 and TRBJ1-2; 8 nucleotides align to TRBD1. The CDR3 sequence is 16 residues long. The V gene end was trimmed by 6 bases and the J gene end by 3 bases; junction bases not matched to a gene: 12. The DNA of the CDR3 is TGTGCCAGCAGAGAAGCCGGGACAGGAGACTACTATGGCTACACCTTC. It is translated as CASREAGTGDYYGYTF.

This clonotype is deemed large. This chain connects TRBV12-3 or TRBV12-4 to TRBJ1-2; 7 bases are a match to TRBD1. The ends lost 5 bases at V and 2 bases at J; junction bases unmatched: 2. The CDR3 covers 13 residues. CDR3 amino acids: CASSQQGNYGYTF. The CDR3 bases are TGTGCCAGCAGTCAACAGGGGAACTATGGCTACACCTTC.

In its sample, this clonotype ranks as medium-sized. The CDR3 DNA reads as TGTGCCAGCAGTCGACAGGGTGGCTTCTATGGCTACACCTTC. It specifies CASSRQGGFYGYTF. The chain employs TRBV12-3 or TRBV12-4 and TRBJ1-2; 7 bases fit TRBD1. The CDR3 totals 14 residues. The ends lost 5 bases at V and 4 bases at J; junction bases unmatched: 7.

This clonotype rates as large. This chain uses TRBV12-3 or TRBV12-4 with TRBJ1-2; D is uncertain. V shed 2 bases and J shed 2 bases, with 9 bases lying between them. This CDR3 is built from 14 residues. CDR3 in DNA: TGTGCCAGCAGTTTAAGGGCGGGAAACTATGGCTACACCTTC. This codes for CASSLRAGNYGYTF.

This clonotype ranks as large. The gene calls are TRBV12-3 or TRBV12-4 and TRBJ1-2; weak D call: TRBD1 (5 bases). The CDR3 totals 14 residues. V lost 5 bases, J lost 4 bases, and 14 bases lay in between. The CDR3 protein is CASSVGRRTYGYTF. Written as DNA, the CDR3 is TGTGCCAGCAGTGTGGGACGGCGTACCTATGGCTACACCTTC.

This clonotype has ten or more counts. V usage is TRBV12-3 or TRBV12-4 and J usage is TRBJ1-2, with 10 nucleotides matching TRBD1. The CDR3 length is 13 residues. V lost 5 bases and J lost 8; bases outside the gene matches: 5. This CDR3 is CASSPGTGEGYTF. The CDR3 DNA follows: TGTGCCAGCAGTCCCGGGACAGGGGAAGGCTACACCTTC.

This clonotype is classed as medium-sized. This chain joins TRBV12-3 or TRBV12-4 and TRBJ1-2; the match to TRBD1 covers 9 bases. V gave up 5 bases and J gave up 7 bases; unmatched junction bases: 8. This CDR3 contains 14 residues. CDR3 DNA sequence: TGTGCCAGCAGTAGCCGGGACAGGGTCAGTGGCTACACCTTC. Its protein is CASSSRDRVSGYTF.

The V gene is TRBV12-3 or TRBV12-4, the J gene TRBJ1-2; 7 bases align to TRBD1. The CDR3 has 12 amino acids. J was trimmed by 4 bases and V by 8 bases; bases with no gene match: 4. CDR3: CASWTGLYGYTF. As DNA, the CDR3 is TGTGCCAGCTGGACAGGCCTCTATGGCTACACCTTC.

This clonotype is categorized as large. This chain uses TRBV12-3 or TRBV12-4 with TRBJ1-2; weak D call: TRBD1 (5 bases). CDR3 length: 10 residues. V was shortened by 5 bases and J by 7 bases, with 5 bases between the two germline ends. CDR3 residues: CASSRGGYTF. The CDR3 bases are TGTGCCAGCAGTAGGGGTGGCTACACCTTC.

The J gene is TRBJ1-2, the V gene TRBV12-3 or TRBV12-4; no clear D gene. V lost 3 bases and J 3 bases, leaving 11 bases between the germline ends. The CDR3 is 14 amino acids. CDR3 nucleotides: TGTGCCAGCAGTTTCGGTCGGGTTGACTATGGCTACACCTTC. Translation: CASSFGRVDYGYTF.

Many counts were recorded for this clonotype. The J gene is TRBJ1-2, the V gene TRBV12-3 or TRBV12-4; TRBD1 matches 8 bases. The CDR3 sequence is 16 residues long. Losses at the gene ends were 6 bases for V and 1 base for J; bases not matched to a gene: 10. The CDR3 protein is CASRPLGQGVNYGYTF. The DNA of the CDR3 is TGTGCCAGCAGACCACTCGGACAGGGAGTTAACTATGGCTACACCTTC.

This clonotype was picked up a small number of times. V and J are TRBV12-3 or TRBV12-4 and TRBJ1-2; D remains unclear. V was shortened by 5 bases and J by 4 bases, with 17 bases between the two germline ends. The CDR3 contains 15 residues. The CDR3, as DNA: TGTGCCAGCAGTCCGACGAGAAGGGTTCGCTATGGCTACACCTTC. This translates into CASSPTRRVRYGYTF.

This clonotype is termed medium-sized. The chain uses TRBV12-3 or TRBV12-4 and TRBJ1-2; D gene uncertain. CDR3 length equals 13 residues. The V end was cut by 1 base, the J end by 3 bases, with 6 bases between. The CDR3 here is CASSLGQYYGYTF. The CDR3 nucleotides are TGTGCCAGCAGTTTAGGGCAGTACTATGGCTACACCTTC.

This chain links TRBV12-3 or TRBV12-4 with TRBJ1-2; a possible D gene is TRBD1 (6 bases). CDR3 length: 14 amino acids. V was shortened by 5 bases and J by 11 bases, with 21 bases between the two germline ends. The CDR3 DNA follows: TGTGCCAGCAGTCCCGGAACAGGGAAGGGAGCGTACACCTTC. It yields the protein CASSPGTGKGAYTF.

By sample fraction, this clonotype is medium-sized. CDR3 amino acids: CASSPGQGMGYTF. The CDR3, as DNA: TGTGCCAGCAGTCCCGGACAGGGTATGGGCTACACCTTC. The chain has TRBV12-3 or TRBV12-4 and TRBJ1-2; 8 bases agree with TRBD1. This CDR3 is 13 amino acids long. V lost 5 bases and J lost 8; bases outside the gene matches: 7.

Many counts were recorded for this clonotype. The chain uses TRBV12-3 or TRBV12-4 and TRBJ1-2, with D unclear. This CDR3 spans 12 amino acids. Deletions cut 3 bases from V and 8 bases from J, with 10 bases between. The DNA for the CDR3 is TGTGCCAGCAGTTTGGGGTTTTCGGGCTACACCTTC. Translation gives CASSLGFSGYTF.

This clonotype was seen a handful of times. The V gene is TRBV12-3 or TRBV12-4, the J gene TRBJ1-2, with 9 bases that match TRBD1. The CDR3 has 14 residues. V was pared by 1 base and J by 3 bases, with 0 bases of the junction left unmatched. The CDR3 sequence is CASSLGTGDYGYTF. The CDR3 DNA is TGTGCCAGCAGTTTAGGGACAGGGGACTATGGCTACACCTTC.

This clonotype is judged medium-sized (0.01 to 0.1%). J is TRBJ1-2 and V is TRBV12-3 or TRBV12-4, with no clear D. Trimming removed 6 bases from V and 3 bases from J, with 17 bases in between. This CDR3 comprises 15 residues. CDR3 amino acids: CASRIRSTGDYGYTF. As DNA, the CDR3 is TGTGCCAGCAGAATTCGCTCGACGGGTGACTATGGCTACACCTTC.

This clonotype showed up many times. The chain recombines TRBV12-3 or TRBV12-4 with TRBJ1-2; 8 positions match TRBD1. This CDR3 has 13 amino acids. The V gene end was trimmed by 5 bases and the J gene end by 6 bases; junction bases not matched to a gene: 5. The CDR3 loop is CASSRQGRNGYTF. The CDR3 region has the DNA TGTGCCAGCAGTCGACAGGGGAGGAATGGCTACACCTTC.

Judged by abundance, this clonotype is medium-sized. The rearrangement uses TRBV12-3 or TRBV12-4 and TRBJ1-2; D is possibly TRBD1 (5 bases). This CDR3 contains 18 residues. V dropped 4 bases and J dropped 6 bases, with 27 bases sitting between them. The CDR3 spells CASSSGLGTEASIDGYTF. The DNA of the CDR3 is TGTGCCAGCAGTTCAGGATTAGGGACCGAGGCCTCTATAGATGGCTACACCTTC.

This clonotype is deemed large. The chain is built from TRBV12-3 or TRBV12-4 and TRBJ1-2; unclear D gene. V lost 3 bases to trimming and J lost 0 bases, with 11 bases between them. The CDR3 length is 15 residues. The CDR3 loop reads CASSLEGWANYGYTF. In nucleotides, the CDR3 is TGTGCCAGCAGTTTGGAAGGGTGGGCTAACTATGGCTACACCTTC.

This clonotype is categorized as large (0.1 to 1%). This rearrangement joins TRBV12-3 or TRBV12-4 to TRBJ1-2, with D tentatively TRBD1 (5 bases). The V end was cut by 4 bases, the J end by 0 bases, with 9 bases between. The CDR3 has 14 amino acids. The CDR3 sequence: CASSSTGANYGYTF. CDR3 bases: TGTGCCAGCAGTTCTACAGGAGCTAACTATGGCTACACCTTC.